This T cell receptor beta chain derives from a study of T cell repertoires in ileal Crohn's disease. Study as a whole: Operated complications were stricturing disease (roughly 61%) and penetrating disease (around 39%). About half received postoperative treatment, approximately 12 with thiopurines and 15 to 20 anti-TNF. The study, taken as a whole, reports: Active smokers at surgery had more clonal expansions than non-smokers.

This CDR3 has 14 amino acids. With V trimmed by 5 bases and J by 2 bases, 6 bases remained unmatched. CDR1 is SNHLY, CDR2 FYNNEI, per germline. Repertoires were generated with immunoSEQ multiplex PCR, while TCRdb's copy carries only in-frame clones and drops some. Of about 4,700 clones in the sample, approximately 82% were seen once. Included were adult ileal or ileocolonic Crohn's patients indicated for ileocolonic resection. With regard to this clone: Its antigen is not known.

The sample comprised ileal tissue. This receptor was obtained from an adult with Crohn's disease. V is TRBV2 and J is TRBJ2-7; 7 nucleotides agree with TRBD1. As DNA, the CDR3 is TGTGCCAGCAGTCCGACAGGGTTTCCCTACGAGCAGTACTTC. As protein: CASSPTGFPYEQYF.